The sequence of this TCR beta chain was determined in a study of CD8 T cells in ankylosing spondylitis. This clonotype occurred many times. Each CDR3 protein gets one entry after TCRdb re-called the 5' RACE reads with MiXCR. The sample includes approximately 260,000 distinct CDR3 sequences, 15% to 20% of them seen just once. This CDR3 comprises 17 residues. Germline CDR1 reads LGHNA; CDR2 reads YNFKEQ. The V gene end was trimmed by 3 bases and the J gene end by 5 bases; junction bases not matched to a gene: 10. Sample: blood, either unsorted or a sorted T cell fraction (not recorded which). This TCR was sampled from a male donor with ankylosing spondylitis or in good health (not recorded which). V is TRBV4-2 and J is TRBJ2-3; 11 nucleotides line up with TRBD2. The CDR3 DNA reads TGTGCCAGCAGCCAGTCGACTAGCGGGACTCAGGGAGATACGCAGTATTTT. Protein sequence: CASSQSTSGTQGDTQYF.